Below are 13 T cell receptor beta chains sequenced from a single sample in a study of human T cells and chemical hapten exposure. One entry per CDR3 protein results from TCRdb running MiXCR on the RACE reads. The profile shows about 39,000 distinct CDR3 sequences, around 12% of them singletons. As to time point: pre-sensitization, week 0. As to treatment: therapeutic diphenylcyclopropenone sensitization with weekly scalp DPC. Specimen: whole blood, collected in connection with sensitization to the hapten diphenylcyclopropenone (DPC). The receptors here all came from a young woman with alopecia areata. Some clones in this sample may be carry-over from other donors' samples.

This clonotype was counted at least ten times. V gene TRBV28 combines with J gene TRBJ1-2; 7 positions agree with TRBD1. Trimming removed 3 bases from V and 5 bases from J; junction bases left unmatched: 9. The CDR3 length is 15 residues. Germline V gives CDR1 MDHEN, CDR2 SYDVKM. DNA for the CDR3: TGTGCCAGCAGTTTCGTGGGACAGAATATTTATGGCTACACCTTC. It yields the protein CASSFVGQNIYGYTF.

This chain uses TRBV29-1 with TRBJ2-5, with D perhaps matching TRBD1 (5 bases). The CDR3 length is 13 residues. Germline loops: CDR1 SQVTM, CDR2 ANQGSEA. Trimming stripped 3 bases from V and 4 bases from J, with 12 bases between. The CDR3 coding sequence is TGCAGCGTTGAGAGAGTGGGGCTAGAGACCCAGTACTTC. Translated: CSVERVGLETQYF.

This chain uses TRBV7-9 with TRBJ2-1; D perhaps matches TRBD2 (7 bases). This CDR3 is 19 amino acids long. Per the germline V gene, CDR1 is SEHNR and CDR2 is FQNEAQ (reference sequence). Deletions cut 5 bases from V and 3 bases from J, with 26 bases between. The DNA for the CDR3 is TGTGCCAGCAGCCCCAGGGGACCCCGGGCTAGCGGCTTCTACAATGAGCAGTTCTTC. This gives the protein CASSPRGPRASGFYNEQFF.

This clonotype has only a few counts. V gene TRBV24-1 combines with J gene TRBJ1-5; D is unclear. The germline V gene has CDR1 KGHDR and CDR2 SFDVKD. This CDR3 contains 14 residues. V lost 2 bases to trimming and J lost 4 bases, with 8 bases between them. The chain's CDR3 is CATSDSKGNQPQHF. In DNA, the CDR3 is TGTGCCACCAGTGATTCAAAAGGGAATCAGCCCCAGCATTTT.

The chain is built from TRBV5-1 and TRBJ2-3; the match to TRBD2 covers 10 bases. CDR1 is SGHRS and CDR2 is YFSETQ in the germline V gene. The V and J ends lost 7 bases and 6 bases, in that order; junction bases with no gene match: 8. CDR3 size: 14 residues. CDR3 loop: CASGGLAGEDTQYF. CDR3 DNA sequence: TGCGCCAGCGGGGGTCTAGCGGGAGAGGATACGCAGTATTTT.

The chain employs TRBV11-1 and TRBJ1-1, with D possibly TRBD1 on 5 matching bases. CDR3 length equals 14 residues. Germline V gene lookup returns CDR1 SGHAT and CDR2 FQDESV (reference sequence). V lost 0 bases and J 1 base, leaving 6 bases between the germline ends. CDR3 loop: CASSLAQGNTEAFF. The CDR3 bases are TGTGCCAGCAGCTTAGCCCAGGGGAACACTGAAGCTTTCTTT. Using reference TRBV11-1 and TRBJ1-1 for the parts outside the CDR3, the full variable domain is EAEVAQSPRYKITEKSQAVAFWCDPISGHATLYWYRQILGQGPELLVQFQDESVVDDSQLPKDRFSAERLKGVDSTLKIQPAELGDSAMYLCASSLAQGNTEAFFGQGTRLTVV.

CDR3 loop: CASSNRGPWQETQYF. The CDR3 nucleotides read TGTGCCAGCAGCAACAGGGGGCCATGGCAAGAGACCCAGTACTTC. This chain joins TRBV21-1 and TRBJ2-5; the table's D call, TRBD1, was not checked against the DNA. TRBV21-1 has pseudogene status. The CDR3 has 15 amino acids.

The chain combines TRBV18 with TRBJ2-1; no firm D call. Germline loops: CDR1 KGHSH, CDR2 LQKENI. The CDR3 spans 14 residues. The V end lost 4 bases, the J end lost 0 bases, and 7 bases lay between the germline ends. CDR3 nucleotides: TGTGCCAGCTCACACTTTAGCTCCTACAATGAGCAGTTCTTC. Encoded protein: CASSHFSSYNEQFF.

This clonotype was counted only a few times. The rearrangement joins TRBV28 to TRBJ2-3; D is unresolved. V dropped 4 bases and J dropped 0 bases, with 11 bases sitting between them. The CDR3 has 15 residues. Germline V gives CDR1 MDHEN, CDR2 SYDVKM. The chain's CDR3 is CASSSLAASTDTQYF. CDR3 DNA: TGTGCCAGCAGTTCCCTCGCGGCTAGCACAGATACGCAGTATTTT.

This clonotype was seen repeatedly, ten times or more. J is TRBJ1-6 and V is TRBV6-2 or TRBV6-3; D gene uncertain. CDR1 MNHEY and CDR2 SVGEGT come from the germline V gene. V was pared by 2 bases and J by 8 bases, with 13 bases between. There are 15 residues in the CDR3. The CDR3 DNA sequence: TGTGCCAGCAGTTACACTTCTACGGGGTATTCACCCCTCCACTTT. This sequence encodes CASSYTSTGYSPLHF.

The V gene is TRBV12-3 or TRBV12-4, the J gene TRBJ2-3; weak D call: TRBD1 (5 bases). The germline V and J ends were trimmed by 8 bases and 2 bases, with 14 bases remaining between them. This CDR3 is built from 14 residues. The CDR3 spells CASASQGFTDTQYF. In nucleotides, the CDR3 is TGTGCCAGCGCTAGTCAGGGTTTCACAGATACGCAGTATTTT.

The chain couples TRBV6-4 to TRBJ2-1; TRBD2 aligns across 8 bases. Germline CDR1 and CDR2: MRHNA and SNTAGT. The V segment lost 5 bases and the J segment 5 bases; nucleotides outside the gene matches: 5. This CDR3 spans 14 amino acids. DNA of the CDR3: TGTGCCAGCAGTTATAGCGGGGATGACAATGAGCAGTTCTTC. Its translation: CASSYSGDDNEQFF.

This clonotype was seen ten or more times. The gene calls are TRBV4-3 and TRBJ1-5; 9 bases are a match to TRBD1. The germline V gene encodes CDR1 LGHNA and CDR2 YSLEER. The CDR3 spans 20 residues. Trimming cost V 3 bases and J 4 bases; bases outside gene matches: 19. The DNA for the CDR3 is TGCGCCAGCAGCCAGGGTTATCGGACAGGGGCTCGTGTGTCGAATCAGCCCCAGCATTTT. It translates to CASSQGYRTGARVSNQPQHF.